This TCR beta chain came from a study of fetal regulatory T cell absence and autoimmunity (dated 2017 in TCRdb). For the wider study: The IPEX patients showed exocrine pancreas autoimmunity in the absence of clinical diabetes. What the study reported, not specific to this receptor: The oligoclonal enrichment was interpreted as support for antigen-driven autoimmunity occurring in the pancreas before birth in IPEX syndrome. TRB gene family usage was broadly similar between cord blood and pancreas, resembling published neonatal and adult repertoires. Compared with cord blood, the pancreas TCR compartment showed significant oligoclonal enrichment, and some top clones were enriched more than 100-fold.

For this clone: What this receptor recognizes is not known. It has no much larger one-base neighbor in the sample; base qualities were not kept.

The DNeasy Blood and Tissue Kit was used to extract roughly 1.9-3.2 ug of genomic DNA from either umbilical cord blood or frozen pancreas. TCRbeta CDR3 regions were amplified and barcoded by two-step multiplex PCR on the immunoSEQ human TCRbeta survey platform. Illumina instruments were used to sequence the libraries, and IgH from the same samples was sequenced in parallel. The authors' pipeline ran thus. To remove PCR and sequencing errors, raw reads were filtered against the IMGT V, D, J definitions and then binned using a nearest-neighbor algorithm. A clone was defined by an identical nucleotide sequence, and differential abundance between tissues was tested with a Fisher exact test for each clone at a pFDR threshold of p<0.01. A minimum inclusion filter of 10 in either sample excluded clones with frequencies too low for statistical inference. Pairwise clonal comparisons used the immunoSEQ Analyzer, and gene family usage was assessed with IMGT tools. TCRdb mirrors the immuneACCESS table, restricted to in-frame sequences. Some clones are absent from its copies; in checked studies, under half trace to an unresolved V gene, and the reason for the others is unknown. That table is the source of V, J and clone size, and D and trimming were worked out from the DNA. The sample data list approximately 49,000 clones, and roughly four fifths of these were observed just once. 0.35% to 0.45% of the sample is taken by the ten largest.

From its cysteine to its phenylalanine, the CDR3 spans 13 amino acids. The sequence is cut down to CDR3 DNA, 39 bases in frame from base 1. Taken from the germline V gene, the CDR1 and CDR2 loops are SGDLS and YYNGEE. V is shortened by 0 bases, J by 4 bases, and the region joining them spans 5 bases. This sequence uses TRBV9 and TRBJ2-1; no D segment can be confidently identified. The sequence was collected from a newborn boy with IPEX syndrome. The sample taken for sequencing was cord blood. CDR3 protein: CASSVGEYNEQFF. The nucleotides are TGTGCCAGCAGCGTAGGGGAATACAATGAGCAGTTCTTC. Reference TRBV9 and TRBJ2-1 genes cover what lies past the CDR3, so the full variable domain is DSGVTQTPKHLITATGQRVTLRCSPRSGDLSVYWYQQSLDQGLQFLIQYYNGEERAKGNILERFSAQQFPDLHSELNLSSLELGDSALYFCASSVGEYNEQFFGPGTRLTVL.